This is a list of T cell receptor beta chains from one sample in a study of blood T cell repertoires in COVID-19. Data came from immunoSEQ multiplex PCR; TCRdb stores just in-frame clones and leaves some out. The table includes about 33,000 clones, roughly 78% detected once. The sample taken for sequencing was peripheral blood. These TCRs come from a man between 65 and 85 years old with acute or convalescent COVID-19. Each CDR3 is given with its conserved first and last residue. Each record gives: D gene, J gene, V gene, clone size, CDR3 DNA, CDR3 protein. A D gene is named only where the DNA matches it firmly. Only part of the rows carry a size: once, few, many, or a class if the clone is expanded.

NA,TRBJ2-7,TRBV18,NA,TGTGCCAGCTCACCTCCGCTCCGGGACACCGAGCAGTACTTC,CASSPPLRDTEQYF
TRBD1,TRBJ2-3,TRBV28,NA,TGTGCCAGCAGTTCCCGACAGGGCCGCACAGATACGCAGTATTTT,CASSSRQGRTDTQYF
TRBD1,TRBJ1-1,TRBV10-1,NA,TGCGCCAGCAGTGAGGGGACAGGGGACACTGAAGCTTTCTTT,CASSEGTGDTEAFF
NA,TRBJ1-1,TRBV9,once,TGTGCCAGCAGCGTAGTTATGAACACTGAAGCTTTCTTT,CASSVVMNTEAFF
TRBD2,TRBJ2-5,TRBV10-2,NA,TGCGCCAGCAGTGAAAAGCTAGCGGGGCCTCAAGAGACCCAGTACTTC,CASSEKLAGPQETQYF
TRBD1,TRBJ2-2,TRBV7-9,few,TGTGCCAGCAGCTATGGACAGGTGCCCGGGGAGCTGTTTTTT,CASSYGQVPGELFF
NA,TRBJ1-3,TRBV24-1,once,TGTGCCACCAGTGTTCGCCAGGCAGAATTTGGAAACACCATATATTTT,CATSVRQAEFGNTIYF
NA,TRBJ1-5,TRBV6-5,NA,TGTGCCAGCAGGGTTGCGGTCAGTAGCAATCAGCCCCAGCATTTT,CASRVAVSSNQPQHF
TRBD1,TRBJ1-6,TRBV5-1,NA,TGCGCCAGCAGCTTAGGGCCGGAGGGGACAGCTACTAATTCACCCCTCCACTTT,CASSLGPEGTATNSPLHF
NA,TRBJ2-5,TRBV5-1,NA,TGCGCCAGCAGCACGGGACACGGACCCCAAGAGACCCAGTACTTC,CASSTGHGPQETQYF
NA,TRBJ2-2,TRBV7-9,NA,TGTGCCAGCAGAGGTCCGGGACATGGCACCGGGGAGCTGTTTTTT,CASRGPGHGTGELFF
NA,TRBJ2-2,TRBV7-2,NA,TGTGCCAGTGGGGAGTCATACACCGGGGAGCTGTTTTTT,CASGESYTGELFF
NA,TRBJ2-7,TRBV18,once,TGTGCCAGCTCACCGGCAGGGGTCGACTACGAGCAGTACTTC,CASSPAGVDYEQYF
NA,TRBJ1-1,TRBV28,few,TGTGCCAGCAGGAAGGACAGACAAATTTTAATCACTGAAGCTTTCTTT,CASRKDRQILITEAFF
TRBD2,TRBJ2-1,TRBV6-5,NA,TGTGCCAGCAGTTTGAAAGGTAGCGGGAGTCATGAGCAGTTCTTC,CASSLKGSGSHEQFF
NA,TRBJ2-7,TRBV19,NA,TGTGCCAGTAGTACCCTAACAGGGTCCGAGCAGTACTTC,CASSTLTGSEQYF
NA,TRBJ2-5,TRBV3-1/TRBV3-2,NA,TGTGCCAGCAGCCTTCGAAGGAGCGACAGGCGGGAGACCCAGTACTTC,CASSLRRSDRRETQYF
TRBD2,TRBJ2-1,TRBV29-1,NA,TGCAGCGGAACGACTAGCGGGAGCGAGAGGAATGAGCAGTTCTTC,CSGTTSGSERNEQFF
NA,TRBJ2-3,TRBV6-5,NA,TGTGCCAGCAGTCCACGGGGAGGACACACAGATACGCAGTATTTT,CASSPRGGHTDTQYF
NA,TRBJ2-5,TRBV7-9,few,TGTGCCAGCAGCACCACTACAGGGACGGAGACCCAGTACTTC,CASSTTTGTETQYF
NA,TRBJ2-3,TRBV18,few,TGTGCCAGCTCACCACCGGCGGGAACAGATACGCAGTATTTT,CASSPPAGTDTQYF
TRBD2,TRBJ2-1,TRBV4-2,NA,TGTGCCAGCAGCGCTAGCGGATACAATGAGCAGTTCTTC,CASSASGYNEQFF
NA,TRBJ2-2,TRBV7-9,NA,TGTGCCACCGGAGGATGGGACAAGAACACCGGGGAGCTGTTTTTT,CATGGWDKNTGELFF
NA,TRBJ1-1,TRBV12-3/TRBV12-4,NA,TGTGCCAGCAGTTTAGCCAGGAACACTGAAGCTTTCTTT,CASSLARNTEAFF
NA,TRBJ2-7,TRBV10-3,NA,TGTGCCATCAGTGATAAAGGAATACCGGGGAACGAGCAGTACTTC,CAISDKGIPGNEQYF
NA,TRBJ2-1,TRBV10-1,few,TGCGCCAGCAGTGTGGCAGGCTACAATGAGCAGTTCTTC,CASSVAGYNEQFF
NA,TRBJ2-5,TRBV29-1,NA,TGCAGCGTTGATGCCGGCGTAGGGGATGGGGAGACCCAGTACTTC,CSVDAGVGDGETQYF
TRBD1,TRBJ1-1,TRBV28,few,TGTGCCAGCAGTTTTAGTTCGGGACAGGGACAGATAGCTTTCTTT,CASSFSSGQGQIAFF
NA,TRBJ2-7,TRBV5-1,NA,TGCGCCAGCAGCTTGGCAGGCAGTACCTACGAGCAGTACTTC,CASSLAGSTYEQYF
TRBD1,TRBJ1-2,TRBV30,NA,TGTGCCTGGAGCGGACAGGGGGCGATACCCTATGGCTACACCTTC,CAWSGQGAIPYGYTF
TRBD1,TRBJ2-3,TRBV11-2,few,TGTGCCGGACAGGGGGCGGGGGATACGCAGTATTTT,CAGQGAGDTQYF
TRBD1,TRBJ1-5,TRBV6-2/TRBV6-3,few,TGTGCCAGCAGCTCGCGGACAGGCAGGGGTTATCGCAATCAGCCCCAGCATTTT,CASSSRTGRGYRNQPQHF
NA,TRBJ2-4,TRBV5-6,NA,TGTGCCAGCAGCCGGACAGAAGGCGGCAAAAACATTCAGTACTTC,CASSRTEGGKNIQYF
NA,TRBJ1-2,TRBV30,NA,TGTGCCTGGAGTCGGGCCGGGGCAGGGACACGAGCGGGCTACACCTTC,CAWSRAGAGTRAGYTF
NA,TRBJ1-5,TRBV28,few,TGTGCCAGCAGTCCTAGCCCGACCCTAAGCGGCAATCAGCCCCAGCATTTT,CASSPSPTLSGNQPQHF
TRBD1,TRBJ1-5,TRBV11-2,NA,TGTGCCAGCAGCTCCGACAGGGTTGGTCAGCCCCAGCATTTT,CASSSDRVGQPQHF
NA,TRBJ2-1,TRBV18,NA,TGTGCCAGCTCACCAAGAACAGGGTCCTACAATGAGCAGTTCTTC,CASSPRTGSYNEQFF
TRBD2,TRBJ2-1,TRBV2,NA,TGTGCCAGCAGTGGAGGGGCGGGAGGAGGTATTGAAAATGAGCAGTTCTTC,CASSGGAGGGIENEQFF
NA,TRBJ2-7,TRBV7-2,NA,TGTGCCAGCAGCCAACAGGGCTACGAGCAGTACTTC,CASSQQGYEQYF
TRBD2,TRBJ2-1,TRBV19,NA,TGTGCCAGTAGTATCACTAGCGGGAGTATTAATGAGCAGTTCTTC,CASSITSGSINEQFF
NA,TRBJ2-7,TRBV6-5,NA,TGTGCCAGCAGTTACTCCGGCGGCTCCTACGAGCAGTACTTC,CASSYSGGSYEQYF
TRBD1,TRBJ2-7,TRBV6-6,NA,TGTGCCAGCAGTCGAACCGGGACAGCTTCCCCGGGAGAGCAGTACTTC,CASSRTGTASPGEQYF
TRBD1,TRBJ2-7,TRBV7-9,once,TGTGCCAGCAGCCCGAGACAGGGGCGGACCTACGAGCAGTACTTC,CASSPRQGRTYEQYF
NA,TRBJ1-5,TRBV19,once,TGTGCCAGTAGTATAGCGGTGAGGGAGGTGACTCAGCCCCAGCATTTT,CASSIAVREVTQPQHF
NA,TRBJ2-7,TRBV27,NA,TGTGCCAGTTCCCCCGGTACTCTTAGGGGTCCGTCTCTCCCGCGTTACGAGCAGTACTTC,CASSPGTLRGPSLPRYEQYF
NA,TRBJ2-7,TRBV23-1,once,TGCGCCAGCAGTCAGCCGGGACTGTGCGAGCAGTACTTC,CASSQPGLCEQYF
TRBD2,TRBJ2-7,TRBV30,NA,TGTGCCTGGAGGCGGGGGTCCTACGAGCAGTACTTC,CAWRRGSYEQYF
NA,TRBJ1-1,TRBV5-1,NA,TGCGCCAGCAGCTTGGGTTGGGGGGATGCGGACACTGAAGCTTTCTTT,CASSLGWGDADTEAFF
NA,TRBJ1-2,TRBV5-6,NA,TGTGCCAGCAGCACCAAAGCCGACGGACTCTATGGCTACACCTTC,CASSTKADGLYGYTF
TRBD1,TRBJ2-7,TRBV20-1,NA,TGCAGTGCTAGTGTGCGACAGGGGGCATCCGAGCAGTACTTC,CSASVRQGASEQYF
NA,TRBJ1-3,TRBV9,NA,TGTGCCAGCAGCGTAGGGAGGGCAGGTGGAAACACCATATATTTT,CASSVGRAGGNTIYF